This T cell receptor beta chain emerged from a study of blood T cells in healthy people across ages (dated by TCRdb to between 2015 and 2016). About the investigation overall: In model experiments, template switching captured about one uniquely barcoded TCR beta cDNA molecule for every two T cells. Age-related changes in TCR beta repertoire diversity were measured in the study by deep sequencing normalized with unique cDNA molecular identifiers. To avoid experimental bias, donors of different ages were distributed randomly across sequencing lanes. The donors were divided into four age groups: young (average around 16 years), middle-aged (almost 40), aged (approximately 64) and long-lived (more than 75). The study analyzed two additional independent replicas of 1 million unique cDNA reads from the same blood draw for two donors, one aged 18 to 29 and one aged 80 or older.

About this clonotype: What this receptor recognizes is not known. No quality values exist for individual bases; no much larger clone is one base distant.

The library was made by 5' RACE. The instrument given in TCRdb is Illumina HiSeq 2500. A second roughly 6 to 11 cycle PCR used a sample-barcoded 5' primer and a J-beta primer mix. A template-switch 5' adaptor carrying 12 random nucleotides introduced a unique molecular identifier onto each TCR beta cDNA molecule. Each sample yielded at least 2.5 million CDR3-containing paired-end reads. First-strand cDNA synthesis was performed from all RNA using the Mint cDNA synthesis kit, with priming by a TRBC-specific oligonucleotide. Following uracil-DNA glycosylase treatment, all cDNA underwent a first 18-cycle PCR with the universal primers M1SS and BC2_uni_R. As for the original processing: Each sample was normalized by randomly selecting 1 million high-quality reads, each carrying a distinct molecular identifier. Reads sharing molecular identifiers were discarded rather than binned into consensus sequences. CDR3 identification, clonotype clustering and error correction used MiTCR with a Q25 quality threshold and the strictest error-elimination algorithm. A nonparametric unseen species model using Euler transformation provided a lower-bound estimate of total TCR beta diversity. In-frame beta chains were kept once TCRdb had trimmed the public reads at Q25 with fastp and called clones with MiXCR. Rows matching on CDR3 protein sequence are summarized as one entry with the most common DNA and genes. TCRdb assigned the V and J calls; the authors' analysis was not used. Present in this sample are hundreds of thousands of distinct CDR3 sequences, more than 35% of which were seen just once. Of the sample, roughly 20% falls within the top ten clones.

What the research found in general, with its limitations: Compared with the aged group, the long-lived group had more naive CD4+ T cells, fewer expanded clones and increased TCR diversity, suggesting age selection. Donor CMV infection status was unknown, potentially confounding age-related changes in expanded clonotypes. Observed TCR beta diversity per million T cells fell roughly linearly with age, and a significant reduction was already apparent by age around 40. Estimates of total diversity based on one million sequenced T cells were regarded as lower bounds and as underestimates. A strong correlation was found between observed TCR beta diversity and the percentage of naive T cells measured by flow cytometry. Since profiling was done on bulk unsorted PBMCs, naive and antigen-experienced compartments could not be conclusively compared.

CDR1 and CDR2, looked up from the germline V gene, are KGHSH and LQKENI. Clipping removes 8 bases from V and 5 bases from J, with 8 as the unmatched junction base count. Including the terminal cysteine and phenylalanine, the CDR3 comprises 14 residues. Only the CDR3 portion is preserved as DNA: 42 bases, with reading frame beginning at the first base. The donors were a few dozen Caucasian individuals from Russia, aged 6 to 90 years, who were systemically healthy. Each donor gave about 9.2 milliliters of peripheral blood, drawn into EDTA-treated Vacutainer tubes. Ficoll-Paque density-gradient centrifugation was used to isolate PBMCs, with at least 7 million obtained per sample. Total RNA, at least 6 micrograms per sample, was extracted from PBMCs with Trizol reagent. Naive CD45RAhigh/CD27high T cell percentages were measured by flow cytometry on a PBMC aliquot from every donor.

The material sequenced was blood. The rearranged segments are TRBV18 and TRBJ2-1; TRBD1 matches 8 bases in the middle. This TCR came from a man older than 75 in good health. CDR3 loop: CASPQPGQDNEQFF. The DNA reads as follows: TGTGCCAGCCCACAGCCGGGACAGGACAATGAGCAGTTCTTC.